Following are 26 T cell receptor beta chains from one sample sequenced in a study of T cell responses to AZD1222 COVID-19 vaccine. Profiled with immunoSEQ multiplex PCR; TCRdb holds only in-frame clones, not every one. The sample holds 100,000 to 150,000 clones; 70% to 90% are singletons and the top ten take 9% to 15%. This specimen consisted of peripheral blood, obtained on day 0 of AZD1222 vaccination. The receptors were sampled from an adult in good health.

This clone turned up a few times. The chain has TRBV27 and TRBJ2-7; 7 nucleotides align to TRBD2. The CDR3 has 13 residues. The junction had 5 bases not matched to a gene; V was cut back by 5 bases and J by 4 bases. Looked up from germline, CDR1 is MNHEY and CDR2 is SMNVEV (reference sequence). The CDR3 reads CASSGGGVYEQYF. DNA for the CDR3: TGTGCCAGCAGTGGCGGGGGAGTGTACGAGCAGTACTTC.

The V and J genes are TRBV4-2 and TRBJ2-5; possibly TRBD2 for D (5 bases). CDR1 is LGHNA, CDR2 YNFKEQ, per germline. With 0 bases removed from V and 4 bases from J, the gap between germline ends came to 9 bases. The CDR3 runs 14 residues. The CDR3 is CASSQESAGETQYF. As DNA, the CDR3 is TGTGCCAGCAGCCAAGAATCGGCGGGAGAGACCCAGTACTTC.

This CDR3 is CASSESTMVPRDRVTRGTEAFF. DNA of the CDR3: TGCGCCAGCAGTGAGTCAACCATGGTACCCCGGGACAGGGTGACCCGTGGTACTGAAGCTTTCTTT. The chain is built from TRBV10-2 and TRBJ1-1; 9 bases are shared with TRBD1. Germline CDR1 and CDR2: WSHSY and SAAADI. With V trimmed by 0 bases and J by 5 bases, 25 bases remained unmatched. CDR3 length: 22 residues.

The chain couples TRBV29-1 to TRBJ1-2; D perhaps matches TRBD1 (6 bases). The CDR3 consists of 14 residues. The ends were cut back, 4 bases at V and 2 bases at J, with 14 bases in the middle. Germline assignment: CDR1 SQVTM and CDR2 ANQGSEA. The CDR3 spells CSVAQGTPNYGYTF. CDR3 in DNA: TGCAGCGTTGCACAGGGAACCCCAAACTATGGCTACACCTTC.

This clone was counted only a few times. The CDR3 DNA reads as TGTGCCAGCTCACCTACTAGCGACTCCTACGAGCAGTACTTC. It translates to CASSPTSDSYEQYF. This chain uses TRBV18 with TRBJ2-7, with 7 bases aligning to TRBD2. The CDR3 is made up of 14 amino acids. Germline trimming cut 3 bases from V and 0 bases from J; bases unmatched to any gene: 2. Germline CDR1 is KGHSH and CDR2 is LQKENI.

The CDR3, as DNA: TGTGCCAGTAGTAGAGCAGGGGGAACCCAAGAGACCCAGTACTTC. This gives the protein CASSRAGGTQETQYF. The chain recombines TRBV19 with TRBJ2-5; 7 bases fit TRBD1. There are 15 residues in the CDR3. Trimming cost V 4 bases and J 1 base; bases outside gene matches: 6. The germline V gene encodes CDR1 LNHDA and CDR2 SQIVND (reference sequence).

The chain links TRBV6-1 to TRBJ1-5; 7 nucleotides align to TRBD1. The CDR3 extends over 15 amino acids. CDR1 MNHNS and CDR2 SASEGT come from the germline V gene. Losses at the gene ends were 2 bases for V and 2 bases for J; bases not matched to a gene: 3. The CDR3 DNA reads TGTGCCAGCAGTGAAACAGGGGTGGGCAATCAGCCCCAGCATTTT. Translating gives CASSETGVGNQPQHF.

The chain carries TRBV5-4 and TRBJ2-3, with unresolved D. V was cut by 3 bases and J by 1 base, with 12 bases left in between. This CDR3 contains 15 residues. CDR1 is SGHNT and CDR2 is YYREEE in the germline V gene (reference sequence). DNA for the CDR3: TGTGCCAGCAGCTGGAGCTCCGGTCGCACAGATACGCAGTATTTT. As protein: CASSWSSGRTDTQYF.

The rearrangement uses TRBV5-1 and TRBJ2-7, with 9 bases that match TRBD2. The germline V gene encodes CDR1 SGHRS and CDR2 YFSETQ. With V trimmed by 0 bases and J by 2 bases, 9 bases remained unmatched. The CDR3 sequence is 17 residues long. The CDR3 DNA is TGCGCCAGCAGCTTGGGTTCTAGCGGGACTCGAGCCTACGAGCAGTACTTC. Encoded protein: CASSLGSSGTRAYEQYF.

The rearrangement joins TRBV5-1 to TRBJ2-2, with 7 bases lining up with TRBD1. The CDR3 is made up of 14 amino acids. V shed 5 bases, J shed 6 bases, and the junction held 7 bases outside the gene matches. Germline V gene lookup returns CDR1 SGHRS and CDR2 YFSETQ. The CDR3 here is CASSRGQVPGELFF. The CDR3 nucleotides are TGCGCCAGCAGTCGCGGACAGGTTCCCGGGGAGCTGTTTTTT.

The V and J genes are TRBV18 and TRBJ1-2, with 9 bases aligning to TRBD1. This CDR3 is built from 16 residues. Germline V gene lookup returns CDR1 KGHSH and CDR2 LQKENI. With V trimmed by 3 bases and J by 4 bases, 9 bases remained unmatched. This CDR3 is CASSPMTGTGLYGYTF. The CDR3 nucleotides are TGTGCCAGCTCACCGATGACCGGGACAGGGCTCTATGGCTACACCTTC.

This chain connects TRBV7-2 to TRBJ2-5; 11 bases align to TRBD2. The CDR3 contains 15 residues. The germline V gene has CDR1 SGHTA and CDR2 FQGNSA. The ends lost 3 bases at V and 5 bases at J; junction bases unmatched: 5. CDR3: CASSLLAGGPETQYF. In DNA form, the CDR3 reads TGTGCCAGCAGCTTGCTAGCGGGGGGCCCTGAGACCCAGTACTTC.

This chain connects TRBV6-2 or TRBV6-3 to TRBJ1-3; TRBD1 is a possible D gene (5 bases). Between the trimmed V and J ends, which lost 6 bases and 3 bases, there was a span of 9 bases. In germline, CDR1 is MNHEY, CDR2 SVGEGT. The CDR3 length is 13 residues. CDR3 protein: CASSPGIGNTIYF. The CDR3 nucleotides read TGTGCCAGCAGCCCAGGGATTGGAAACACCATATATTTT.

This chain links TRBV3-1 (or the pseudogene TRBV3-2) with TRBJ1-2; weak D call: TRBD1 (6 bases). The CDR3 is 15 amino acids. V was shortened by 0 bases and J by 7 bases, with 15 bases between the two germline ends. The germline CDR1 and CDR2 sequences are LGHDT and YNNKEL (reference sequence). CDR3: CASSQDLPGAGGYTF. CDR3 in DNA: TGTGCCAGCAGCCAAGATCTACCGGGGGCAGGTGGCTACACCTTC.

The V gene is TRBV18, the J gene TRBJ1-2, with 8 bases that match TRBD1. Germline V gene lookup returns CDR1 KGHSH and CDR2 LQKENI. The ends lost 3 bases at V and 8 bases at J; junction bases unmatched: 8. This CDR3 spans 14 amino acids. The CDR3 sequence: CASSPRTGFEGYTF. DNA of the CDR3: TGTGCCAGCTCACCTCGGACAGGGTTTGAGGGCTACACCTTC.

The gene calls are TRBV11-2 and TRBJ2-7, with a possible D match to TRBD2 (5 bases). There are 13 residues in the CDR3. Germline CDR1 and CDR2: SGHAT and FQNNGV. V lost 5 bases and J 3 bases, leaving 11 bases between the germline ends. CDR3 protein: CASSPPGYYEQYF. Written as DNA, the CDR3 is TGTGCCAGCAGCCCCCCGGGGTACTACGAGCAGTACTTC.

The chain uses TRBV6-5 and TRBJ2-5; D tentatively reads TRBD1 or TRBD2 (5 bases each). V lost 1 base to trimming and J lost 2 bases, with 14 bases between them. CDR1 is MNHEY, CDR2 SVGAGI, per germline. The CDR3 length is 16 residues. The DNA of the CDR3 is TGTGCCAGCAGTTACTTGGGACCGAAACTTCAAGAGACCCAGTACTTC. Translating it yields CASSYLGPKLQETQYF.

The rearrangement links TRBV10-3 to TRBJ1-2; D is ambiguous. This CDR3 has 13 residues. CDR1 and CDR2 from the germline V gene are ENHRY and SYGVKD. V dropped 8 bases and J dropped 7 bases, with 17 bases sitting between them. The CDR3, as DNA: TGTGCCATCGACTCATCTAGGGCGAGTGGCTACACCTTC. Residues: CAIDSSRASGYTF.

This clone has just a few counts. This chain joins TRBV5-8 and TRBJ1-2, with a possible D match to TRBD1 (5 bases). The CDR3 has 14 residues. Germline V gene data show CDR1 as SGHTS and CDR2 as YDEGEE. V was shortened by 3 bases and J by 5 bases, with 14 bases between the two germline ends. Written as DNA, the CDR3 is TGTGCCAGCAGCTACCATGAGGGGTTATATGGCTACACCTTC. Amino acids: CASSYHEGLYGYTF.

Only a few counts were recorded for this clone. The J gene is TRBJ2-2, the V gene TRBV7-3; no firm D call. Trimming stripped 3 bases from V and 7 bases from J, with 6 bases between. CDR3 length equals 12 residues. CDR1 and CDR2 (germline): SGHTA, FQGTGA. CDR3 sequence reads: CASSLLNGELFF. CDR3 DNA: TGTGCCAGCAGCTTGCTAAACGGGGAGCTGTTTTTT.

V and J are TRBV9 and TRBJ2-2; 10 bases agree with TRBD1. V shed 2 bases and J 7 bases; nucleotides not matched to a gene: 8. Germline V gene data show CDR1 as SGDLS and CDR2 as YYNGEE. The CDR3 has 16 amino acids. CDR3 region: CASSVSSGTGDGELFF. The CDR3 DNA reads as TGTGCCAGCAGCGTCTCCTCCGGGACAGGGGACGGGGAGCTGTTTTTT.

The genes are TRBV28 and TRBJ1-4; D might be TRBD1 (5 bases). This CDR3 spans 16 amino acids. The germline V gene encodes CDR1 MDHEN and CDR2 SYDVKM. V dropped 3 bases and J dropped 0 bases, with 11 bases sitting between them. The CDR3 is CASSLDNRPTNEKLFF. The CDR3 DNA follows: TGTGCCAGCAGTTTGGACAACAGGCCAACTAATGAAAAACTGTTTTTT.

Comment on this clone: At one end, the junction sequence differs from germline, possibly due to a read error. The chain uses TRBV7-2 and TRBJ2-2, with D perhaps TRBD1 or TRBD2 (6 bases each). The CDR3 is made up of 14 amino acids. Germline V gene lookup returns CDR1 SGHTA and CDR2 FQGNSA. The CDR3 DNA reads TGTGCCAGCAGCCAGGACAGACCTACCGGGGGGCTGTTTTTT. Translating it yields CASSQDRPTGGLFF.

The CDR3 nucleotides are TGTGCCAGCACAGCGGGTACCTACGAGCAGTACTTC. Protein: CASTAGTYEQYF. This sequence joins TRBV2 and TRBJ2-7, with D possibly matching TRBD2 (6 bases). The CDR3 is made up of 12 amino acids. The germline V and J ends were trimmed by 7 bases and 2 bases, with 9 bases remaining between them. Germline V gives CDR1 SNHLY, CDR2 FYNNEI.

The table lists this clone with a count of one. The genes are TRBV2 and TRBJ2-7; 7 bases are a match to TRBD1. V was pared by 6 bases and J by 6 bases, with 2 bases of the junction left unmatched. This CDR3 is 11 amino acids long. Germline CDR1 reads SNHLY; CDR2 reads FYNNEI. The CDR3 sequence: CASRYRGEQYF. CDR3 DNA: TGTGCCAGCAGATACAGGGGCGAGCAGTACTTC.

V is TRBV4-1 and J is TRBJ1-2; D possibly corresponds to TRBD1 (5 bases). The CDR3 extends over 14 amino acids. V dropped 2 bases and J dropped 5 bases, with 12 bases sitting between them. Germline V gene sequence: CDR1 MGHRA, CDR2 YSYEKL. CDR3 region: CASSQRGTRYGYTF. CDR3 DNA sequence: TGCGCCAGCAGCCAAAGGGGTACGAGGTATGGCTACACCTTC.